The 27 T cell receptor beta chains below all came from one sample that was sequenced in a study of cytomegalovirus exposure and HLA in healthy donors. PCR employed 60 Vbeta and 13 Jbeta primers. Sequencing used immunoSEQ multiplex PCR; TCRdb keeps in-frame clones, though not all of them. Its clone listing holds about 160,000 clones. Specimen: PBMCs. The receptors come from a woman between 55 and 75 years old in good health and CMV-seronegative.

The chain links TRBV7-8 to TRBJ1-2; D perhaps matches TRBD1 (6 bases). CDR3 length: 16 residues. V was trimmed by 0 bases and J by 7 bases, leaving 18 bases between them. The germline V gene encodes CDR1 SGHVS and CDR2 FQNEAQ. This chain's CDR3 is CASSLAKGSQGTGYTF. As DNA, the CDR3 is TGTGCCAGCAGCTTAGCGAAGGGGTCCCAGGGGACTGGCTACACCTTC.

The rearrangement links TRBV4-2 to TRBJ1-5; D is possibly TRBD1 (5 bases). CDR1 LGHNA and CDR2 YNFKEQ come from the germline V gene. The CDR3 is 14 residues long. With 0 bases removed from V and 5 bases from J, the gap between germline ends came to 8 bases. This CDR3 is CASSQEPGDQPQHF. The DNA of the CDR3 is TGTGCCAGCAGCCAAGAACCGGGGGATCAGCCCCAGCATTTT.

About this clone: Other DNA variants within this sample encode the same CDR3. This chain links TRBV6-6 with TRBJ2-3; 8 positions agree with TRBD2. With 6 bases clipped from V and 3 bases from J, the junction kept 11 bases outside the gene matches. CDR1 is MNHNY and CDR2 is SVGAGI in the germline V gene (reference sequence). The CDR3 has 16 amino acids. The CDR3 protein is CASSSNPGGVTDTQYF. CDR3 DNA sequence: TGTGCCAGCAGCTCCAACCCCGGGGGGGTAACAGATACGCAGTATTTT.

The chain is built from TRBV9 and TRBJ1-1; D ambiguous. The germline CDR1 and CDR2 sequences are SGDLS and YYNGEE. V was clipped by 0 bases and J by 0 bases, with 12 bases between them. The CDR3 spans 16 residues. CDR3 sequence (DNA): TGTGCCAGCAGCGTAGGTCCCCAGAACATGAACACTGAAGCTTTCTTT. Amino acid sequence: CASSVGPQNMNTEAFF.

This rearrangement joins TRBV25-1 to TRBJ2-7; 8 bases line up with TRBD1. The CDR3 extends over 13 amino acids. Unmatched junction bases numbered 2, after V lost 4 bases and J lost 3 bases. CDR1 and CDR2 (germline): MGHDK, SYGVNS. For the CDR3, the DNA is TGTGCCAGCAGTGGGACAGGGCACTACGAGCAGTACTTC. As protein: CASSGTGHYEQYF.

The chain uses TRBV7-3 and TRBJ2-6, with D maybe TRBD2 (6 bases). This CDR3 comprises 14 residues. Germline assignment: CDR1 SGHTA and CDR2 FQGTGA. Trimming pared 5 bases from V and 3 bases from J, leaving 8 bases between. The CDR3 sequence is CASSPGVGANVLTF. The CDR3 nucleotides read TGTGCCAGCAGCCCGGGGGTTGGGGCCAACGTCCTGACTTTC.

As DNA, the CDR3 is TGTGCCAGCTCACGAGCAGGAGGGGGGGATGAAAAACTGTTTTTT. Protein: CASSRAGGGDEKLFF. The J gene is TRBJ1-4, the V gene TRBV18, with TRBD1 as a possible D gene (6 bases). Trimming stripped 4 bases from V and 6 bases from J, with 15 bases between. The CDR3 sequence is 15 residues long. In germline, CDR1 is KGHSH, CDR2 LQKENI. Full variable domain (remainder filled in from reference TRBV18 and TRBJ1-4): NAGVMQNPRHLVRRRGQEARLRCSPMKGHSHVYWYRQLPEEGLKFMVYLQKENIIDESGMPKERFSAEFPKEGPSILRIQQVVRGDSAAYFCASSRAGGGDEKLFFGSGTQLSVL.

The chain employs TRBV5-6 and TRBJ2-7, with 11 bases matching TRBD1. Germline V CDR1 and CDR2: SGHDT, YYEEEE. CDR3 length: 14 amino acids. V shed 3 bases and J 5 bases; nucleotides not matched to a gene: 4. The CDR3 region has the DNA TGTGCCAGCAGCTCCGGACAGGGGGCGAACGAGCAGTACTTC. It specifies CASSSGQGANEQYF. The full variable domain, completed using reference TRBV5-6 and TRBJ2-7, is DAGVTQSPTHLIKTRGQQVTLRCSPKSGHDTVSWYQQALGQGPQFIFQYYEEEERQRGNFPDRFSGHQFPNYSSELNVNALLLGDSALYLCASSSGQGANEQYFGPGTRLTVT.

The rearrangement joins TRBV4-2 to TRBJ1-1; D is undetermined. The CDR3 contains 15 residues. Germline V gene data show CDR1 as LGHNA and CDR2 as YNFKEQ. V dropped 0 bases and J dropped 1 base, with 9 bases sitting between them. The CDR3 spells CASSQDWWQNTEAFF. The CDR3 bases are TGTGCCAGCAGCCAAGATTGGTGGCAGAACACTGAAGCTTTCTTT.

The rearrangement links TRBV2 to TRBJ2-1; 9 positions match TRBD2. Trimming cost V 0 bases and J 7 bases; bases outside gene matches: 7. The CDR3 extends over 16 amino acids. The germline gives CDR1 SNHLY, CDR2 FYNNEI. CDR3 in DNA: TGTGCCAGCAGTGAAGCGGGGCTAGCGGGACGTAATGAGCAGTTCTTC. It is translated as CASSEAGLAGRNEQFF.

The chain is built from TRBV25-1 and TRBJ1-1; D unclear. V lost 6 bases and J lost 3, with 11 bases in between. From germline, CDR1 is MGHDK and CDR2 SYGVNS. This CDR3 has 13 amino acids. In DNA form, the CDR3 reads TGTGCCAGCAGGGGTTCCGGGGACACTGAAGCTTTCTTT. Translated, it gives CASRGSGDTEAFF.

The CDR3 reads CASSQGPGTSGGLSTDTQYF. The DNA of the CDR3 is TGCGCCAGCAGCCAAGGTCCGGGGACTAGCGGGGGGCTGAGCACAGATACGCAGTATTTT. The chain uses TRBV4-3 and TRBJ2-3, with TRBD2 matching 15 bases. The germline V gene encodes CDR1 LGHNA and CDR2 YSLEER. The junction had 8 bases not matched to a gene; V was cut back by 1 base and J by 0 bases. There are 20 residues in the CDR3.

The gene calls are TRBV7-8 and TRBJ2-1; TRBD1 agrees at 9 bases. This CDR3 comprises 16 residues. V lost 2 bases and J lost 8; bases outside the gene matches: 10. Germline V gene data show CDR1 as SGHVS and CDR2 as FQNEAQ. The CDR3 coding sequence is TGTGCCAGCAGCTTACGCGAGGGACAGGGTTTCCATGAGCAGTTCTTC. Protein product: CASSLREGQGFHEQFF. The complete variable domain, with remaining parts taken from reference TRBV7-8 and TRBJ2-1, reads GAGVSQSPRYKVAKRGQDVALRCDPISGHVSLFWYQQALGQGPEFLTYFQNEAQLDKSGLPSDRFFAERPEGSVSTLKIQRTQQEDSAVYLCASSLREGQGFHEQFFGPGTRLTVL.

V and J are TRBV11-2 and TRBJ1-1; D not certain. The CDR3 is 12 residues long. Deletions cut 5 bases from V and 7 bases from J, with 11 bases between. Germline loops: CDR1 SGHAT, CDR2 FQNNGV. The CDR3 protein is CASSLSEGEAFF. The CDR3 DNA sequence: TGTGCCAGCAGCCTCAGTGAGGGTGAAGCTTTCTTT.

CDR3 region: CASSVVGGPSLDTQYF. CDR3 nucleotides: TGTGCCAGCAGCGTAGTGGGAGGGCCTAGTTTAGATACGCAGTATTTT. The chain uses TRBV9 and TRBJ2-3, with 7 bases identical to TRBD2. The germline gives CDR1 SGDLS, CDR2 YYNGEE. With V trimmed by 0 bases and J by 5 bases, 9 bases remained unmatched. The CDR3 contains 16 residues.

The rearrangement joins TRBV5-4 to TRBJ2-2, with a weak D call TRBD2 (6 bases). CDR3 length: 16 amino acids. CDR1 and CDR2 (germline): SGHNT, YYREEE (reference sequence). The V end lost 2 bases, the J end lost 5 bases, and 16 bases lay between the germline ends. CDR3 sequence (DNA): TGTGCCAGCAGCTTAAGATTCGGGAGTTTAACCGGGGAGCTGTTTTTT. Protein sequence: CASSLRFGSLTGELFF.

The V and J genes are TRBV5-5 and TRBJ1-1; no firm D call. Germline V gene data show CDR1 as SGHKS and CDR2 as YYEKEE (reference sequence). Trimming took off 2 bases at V and 1 base at J, with 9 bases between the two ends. This CDR3 region has 14 residues. The CDR3 DNA sequence: TGTGCCAGCAGCTTAAATAGTTGGAACACTGAAGCTTTCTTT. Its translation: CASSLNSWNTEAFF.

This sequence joins TRBV27 and TRBJ2-7; weak D call: TRBD2 (6 bases). V was clipped by 3 bases and J by 3 bases, with 12 bases between them. Germline assignment: CDR1 MNHEY and CDR2 SMNVEV (reference sequence). This CDR3 region has 14 residues. CDR3 residues: CASSLEGPGYEQYF. The CDR3, as DNA: TGTGCCAGCAGTTTGGAGGGGCCTGGCTACGAGCAGTACTTC.

This chain links TRBV7-8 with TRBJ1-1, with a weak D call TRBD1 (5 bases). This CDR3 has 15 amino acids. Germline V gives CDR1 SGHVS, CDR2 FQNEAQ. V gave up 1 base and J gave up 5 bases, with 14 bases separating them. As DNA, the CDR3 is TGTGCCAGCAGCTTAGGATCCGGGGGGTTGACTGAAGCTTTCTTT. It is translated as CASSLGSGGLTEAFF.

This sequence joins TRBV4-1 and TRBJ2-1, with TRBD2 as a possible D gene (7 bases). CDR1 is MGHRA and CDR2 is YSYEKL in the germline V gene. V lost 1 base and J 9 bases, leaving 13 bases between the germline ends. The CDR3 sequence is 14 residues long. The CDR3 loop is CASSQGFRGAEQFF. DNA for the CDR3: TGCGCCAGCAGCCAAGGGTTCCGGGGGGCTGAGCAGTTCTTC.

This chain links TRBV6-5 with TRBJ2-7, with TRBD1 matching over 9 bases. J gave up 3 bases and V 5 bases, and 8 bases lay outside the gene matches. This CDR3 region has 15 residues. CDR1 is MNHEY and CDR2 is SVGAGI in the germline V gene. The CDR3 reads CASSTRDRGVYEQYF. The CDR3 DNA sequence: TGTGCCAGCAGTACACGCGACAGGGGGGTCTACGAGCAGTACTTC.

The chain combines TRBV7-2 with TRBJ1-2; 9 bases align to TRBD1. Germline assignment: CDR1 SGHTA and CDR2 FQGNSA. V shed 1 base and J 7 bases; nucleotides not matched to a gene: 16. The CDR3 consists of 18 residues. This CDR3 reads CASSLVASWLTGGSGYTF. The CDR3 coding sequence is TGTGCCAGCAGCTTAGTGGCGTCTTGGTTGACAGGGGGTAGTGGCTACACCTTC.

The chain employs TRBV27 and TRBJ1-2; 11 bases agree with TRBD1. The CDR3 extends over 21 amino acids. In germline, CDR1 is MNHEY, CDR2 SMNVEV (reference sequence). V dropped 4 bases and J dropped 0; count of bases not matched to a gene: 19. The CDR3 here is CASSSWTGGRVSALTNYGYTF. CDR3 DNA sequence: TGTGCCAGCAGTTCTTGGACAGGGGGCCGGGTTTCTGCTCTTACTAACTATGGCTACACCTTC.

The chain is built from TRBV9 and TRBJ2-6; TRBD1 aligns across 7 bases. The CDR3 spans 17 residues. Unmatched junction bases numbered 8, after V lost 4 bases and J lost 1 base. Germline lookup yields CDR1 SGDLS and CDR2 YYNGEE. The CDR3 sequence is CASSIGQEWSGANVLTF. In DNA, the CDR3 is TGTGCCAGCAGCATCGGACAGGAGTGGTCTGGGGCCAACGTCCTGACTTTC.

The CDR3 loop is CASSQLGTRWDEQFF. The CDR3 DNA reads as TGTGCCAGCAGCCAACTCGGGACACGGTGGGATGAGCAGTTCTTC. The chain employs TRBV14 and TRBJ2-1, with a tentative D call TRBD1 (6 bases). Germline CDR1 and CDR2: SGHDN and FVKESK. V was pared by 2 bases and J by 8 bases, with 16 bases between. The CDR3 is 15 amino acids.

The chain is built from TRBV25-1 and TRBJ2-7; 7 bases line up with TRBD2. The V gene end was trimmed by 1 base and the J gene end by 2 bases; junction bases not matched to a gene: 8. This CDR3 is built from 16 residues. The germline V gene has CDR1 MGHDK and CDR2 SYGVNS. CDR3 coding DNA: TGTGCCAGCAGTGAATCGGCGGGACTACTACCCTACGAGCAGTACTTC. Translation gives CASSESAGLLPYEQYF.

The chain carries TRBV25-1 and TRBJ1-2; 7 nucleotides agree with TRBD1. The germline CDR1 and CDR2 sequences are MGHDK and SYGVNS. This CDR3 is built from 13 residues. The J segment lost 8 bases and the V segment lost 3 bases, leaving 6 bases of the junction unmatched. The CDR3: CASSDRDRGGYTF. In DNA form, the CDR3 reads TGTGCCAGCAGTGACCGGGACAGAGGCGGCTACACCTTC.